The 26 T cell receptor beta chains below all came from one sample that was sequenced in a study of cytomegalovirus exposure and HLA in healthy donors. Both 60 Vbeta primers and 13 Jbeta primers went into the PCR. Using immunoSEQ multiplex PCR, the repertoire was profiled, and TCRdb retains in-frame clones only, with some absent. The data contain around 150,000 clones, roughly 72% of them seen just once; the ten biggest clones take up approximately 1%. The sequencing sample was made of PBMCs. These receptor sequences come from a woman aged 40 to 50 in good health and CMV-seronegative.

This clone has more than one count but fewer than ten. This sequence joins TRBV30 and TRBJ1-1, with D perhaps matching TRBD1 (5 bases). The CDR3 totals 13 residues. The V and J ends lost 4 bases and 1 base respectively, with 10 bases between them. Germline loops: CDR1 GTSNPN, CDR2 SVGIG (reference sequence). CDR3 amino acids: CAWTRQTNTEAFF. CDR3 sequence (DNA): TGTGCCTGGACTAGACAGACGAACACTGAAGCTTTCTTT.

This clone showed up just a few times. The CDR3 region has the DNA TGTGCCTGGAGTGTCCGTCAGGGGGCCGTACAGTTCTTC. It encodes CAWSVRQGAVQFF. The chain joins TRBV30 to TRBJ2-1; 8 positions match TRBD1. This CDR3 has 13 amino acids. Germline V CDR1 and CDR2: GTSNPN, SVGIG (reference sequence). The V gene end was trimmed by 0 bases and the J gene end by 13 bases; junction bases not matched to a gene: 8.

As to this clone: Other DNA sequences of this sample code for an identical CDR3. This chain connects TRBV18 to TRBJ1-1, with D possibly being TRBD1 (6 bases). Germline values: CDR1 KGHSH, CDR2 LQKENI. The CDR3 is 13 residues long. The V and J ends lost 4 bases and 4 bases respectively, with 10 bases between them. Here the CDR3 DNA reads TGTGCCAGCTCACAGGGACAATCCACTGAAGCTTTCTTT. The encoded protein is CASSQGQSTEAFF.

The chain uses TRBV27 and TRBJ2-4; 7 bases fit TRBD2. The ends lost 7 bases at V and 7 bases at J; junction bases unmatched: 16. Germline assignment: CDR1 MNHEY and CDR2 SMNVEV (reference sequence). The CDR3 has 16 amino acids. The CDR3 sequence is CASTSAGPLQGNIQYF. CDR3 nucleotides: TGTGCCAGCACCTCAGCGGGACCTCTCCAAGGGAACATTCAGTACTTC.

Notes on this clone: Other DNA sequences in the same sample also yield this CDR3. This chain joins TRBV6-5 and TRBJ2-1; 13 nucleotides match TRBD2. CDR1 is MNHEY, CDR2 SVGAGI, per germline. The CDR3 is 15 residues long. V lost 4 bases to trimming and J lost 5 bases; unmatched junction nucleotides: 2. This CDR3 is CASSSLAGGDNEQFF. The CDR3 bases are TGTGCCAGCAGTTCACTAGCGGGAGGGGACAATGAGCAGTTCTTC.

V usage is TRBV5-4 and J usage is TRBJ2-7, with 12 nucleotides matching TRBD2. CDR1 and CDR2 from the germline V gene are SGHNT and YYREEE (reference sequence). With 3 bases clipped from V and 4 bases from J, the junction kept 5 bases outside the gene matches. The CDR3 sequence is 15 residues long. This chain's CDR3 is CASSSGLAGPYEQYF. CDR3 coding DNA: TGTGCCAGCAGCTCGGGACTAGCGGGCCCATACGAGCAGTACTTC.

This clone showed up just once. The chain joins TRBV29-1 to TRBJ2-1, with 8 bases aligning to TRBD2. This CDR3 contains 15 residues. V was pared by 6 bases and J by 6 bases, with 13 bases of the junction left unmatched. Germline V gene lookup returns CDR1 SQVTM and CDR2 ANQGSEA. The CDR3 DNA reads TGCAGCGTACAAAGCGGGGGCCTCCCCTCCAATGAGCAGTTCTTC. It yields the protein CSVQSGGLPSNEQFF.

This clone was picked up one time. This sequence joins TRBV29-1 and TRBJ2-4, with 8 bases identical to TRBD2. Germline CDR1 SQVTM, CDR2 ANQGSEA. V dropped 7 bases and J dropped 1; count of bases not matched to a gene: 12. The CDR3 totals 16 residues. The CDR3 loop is CSAGGEREIAKNIQYF. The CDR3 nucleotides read TGCAGCGCCGGAGGGGAGCGGGAGATTGCCAAAAACATTCAGTACTTC.

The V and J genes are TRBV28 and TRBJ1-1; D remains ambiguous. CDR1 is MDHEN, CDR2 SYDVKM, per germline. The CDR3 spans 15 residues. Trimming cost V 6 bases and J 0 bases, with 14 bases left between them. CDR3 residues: CASRGPGSLNTEAFF. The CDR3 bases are TGTGCCAGCAGAGGCCCCGGGTCCTTGAACACTGAAGCTTTCTTT.

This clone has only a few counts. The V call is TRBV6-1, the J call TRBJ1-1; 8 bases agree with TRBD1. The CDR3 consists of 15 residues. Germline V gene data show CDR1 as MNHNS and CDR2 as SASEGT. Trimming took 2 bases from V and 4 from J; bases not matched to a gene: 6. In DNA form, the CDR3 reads TGTGCCAGCAGTGAACAGGGGGCGCAGATCACTGAAGCTTTCTTT. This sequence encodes CASSEQGAQITEAFF.

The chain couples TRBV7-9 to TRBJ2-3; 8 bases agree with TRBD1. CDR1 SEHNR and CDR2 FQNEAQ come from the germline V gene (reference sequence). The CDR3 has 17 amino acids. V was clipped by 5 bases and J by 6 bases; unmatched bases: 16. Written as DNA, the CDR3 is TGTGCCAGCAGCCCACCACAGGGGGTAAGGTCAGGGGATACGCAGTATTTT. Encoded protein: CASSPPQGVRSGDTQYF. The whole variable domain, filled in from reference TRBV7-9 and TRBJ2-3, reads DTGVSQNPRHKITKRGQNVTFRCDPISEHNRLYWYRQTLGQGPEFLTYFQNEAQLEKSRLLSDRFSAERPKGSFSTLEIQRTEQGDSAMYLCASSPPQGVRSGDTQYFGPGTRLTVL.

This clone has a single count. The CDR3 DNA follows: TGTGCCAGCAGGGGCCTCCCGGACACCGGGGAGCTGTTTTTT. Residues: CASRGLPDTGELFF. This chain uses TRBV2 with TRBJ2-2; no reliable D call. The CDR3 runs to 14 residues. V was trimmed by 6 bases and J by 3 bases, leaving 11 bases between them. The germline V gene has CDR1 SNHLY and CDR2 FYNNEI.

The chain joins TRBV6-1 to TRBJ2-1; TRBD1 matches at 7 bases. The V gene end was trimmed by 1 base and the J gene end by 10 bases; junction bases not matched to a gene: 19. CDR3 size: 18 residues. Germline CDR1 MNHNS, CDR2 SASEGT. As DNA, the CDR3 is TGTGCCAGCAGTGAAGGGGGACAGTCTCTAGGCGGAGTACTAGAGCAGTTCTTC. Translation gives CASSEGGQSLGGVLEQFF.

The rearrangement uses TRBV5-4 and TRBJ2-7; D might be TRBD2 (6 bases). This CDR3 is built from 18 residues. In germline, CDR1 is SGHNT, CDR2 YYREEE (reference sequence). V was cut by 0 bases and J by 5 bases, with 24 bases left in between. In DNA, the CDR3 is TGTGCCAGCAGCTTGGAGGTCTCGGGAGAGGGACCTACTAACGAGCAGTACTTC. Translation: CASSLEVSGEGPTNEQYF.

The chain's CDR3 is CASGQSSYNEQFF. The CDR3 DNA sequence: TGTGCCAGTGGACAGAGCTCCTACAATGAGCAGTTCTTC. The J gene is TRBJ2-1, the V gene TRBV2; weak D call: TRBD1 (6 bases). Between the trimmed V and J ends, which lost 9 bases and 0 bases, there was a span of 9 bases. This CDR3 contains 13 residues. Germline CDR1 and CDR2: SNHLY and FYNNEI.

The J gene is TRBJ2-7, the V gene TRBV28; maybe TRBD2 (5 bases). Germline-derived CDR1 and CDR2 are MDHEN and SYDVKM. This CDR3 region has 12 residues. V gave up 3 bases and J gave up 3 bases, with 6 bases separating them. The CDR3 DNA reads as TGTGCCAGCAGTTTCGACTACTACGAGCAGTACTTC. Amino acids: CASSFDYYEQYF.

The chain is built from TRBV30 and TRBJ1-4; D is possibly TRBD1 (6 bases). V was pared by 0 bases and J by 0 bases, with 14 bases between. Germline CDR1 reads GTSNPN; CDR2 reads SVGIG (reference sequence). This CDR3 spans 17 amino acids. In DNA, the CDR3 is TGTGCCTGGAGTGTACGGTGGGGGCTTGCAACTAATGAAAAACTGTTTTTT. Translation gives CAWSVRWGLATNEKLFF.

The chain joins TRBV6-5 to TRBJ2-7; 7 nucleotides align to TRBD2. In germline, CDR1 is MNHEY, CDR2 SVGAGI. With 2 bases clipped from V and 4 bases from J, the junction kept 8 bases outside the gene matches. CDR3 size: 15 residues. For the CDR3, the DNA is TGTGCCAGCAGTTACGAGGGAGGGCCTTCTTACGAGCAGTACTTC. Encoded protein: CASSYEGGPSYEQYF.

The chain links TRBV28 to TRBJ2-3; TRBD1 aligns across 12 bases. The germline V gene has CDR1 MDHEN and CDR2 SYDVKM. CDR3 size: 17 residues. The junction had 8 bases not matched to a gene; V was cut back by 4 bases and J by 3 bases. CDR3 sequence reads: CASSSPGTGGRTDTQYF. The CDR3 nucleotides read TGTGCCAGCAGTTCCCCTGGGACAGGGGGCAGGACAGATACGCAGTATTTT.

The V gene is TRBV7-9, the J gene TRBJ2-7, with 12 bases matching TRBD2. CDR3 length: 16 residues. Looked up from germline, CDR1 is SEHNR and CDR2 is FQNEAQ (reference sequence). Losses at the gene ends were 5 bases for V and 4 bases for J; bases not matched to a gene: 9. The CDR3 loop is CASSQSTSGSIYEQYF. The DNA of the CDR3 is TGTGCCAGCAGCCAATCGACTAGCGGGAGTATATACGAGCAGTACTTC.

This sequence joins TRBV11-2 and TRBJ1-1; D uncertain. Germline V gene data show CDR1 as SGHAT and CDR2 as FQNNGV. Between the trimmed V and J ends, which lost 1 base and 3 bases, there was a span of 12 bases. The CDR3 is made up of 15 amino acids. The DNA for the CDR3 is TGTGCCAGCAGCTTAGTAGAGGGTAGGCACACTGAAGCTTTCTTT. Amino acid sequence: CASSLVEGRHTEAFF.

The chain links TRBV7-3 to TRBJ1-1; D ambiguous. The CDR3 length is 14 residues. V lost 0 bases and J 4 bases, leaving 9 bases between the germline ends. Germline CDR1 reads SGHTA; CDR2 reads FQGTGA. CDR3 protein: CASSLTGRVTEAFF. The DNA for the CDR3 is TGTGCCAGCAGCTTAACAGGGAGAGTCACTGAAGCTTTCTTT. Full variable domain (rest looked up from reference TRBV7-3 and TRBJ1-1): GAGVSQTPSNKVTEKGKYVELRCDPISGHTALYWYRQSLGQGPEFLIYFQGTGAADDSGLPNDRFFAVRPEGSVSTLKIQRTERGDSAVYLCASSLTGRVTEAFFGQGTRLTVV.

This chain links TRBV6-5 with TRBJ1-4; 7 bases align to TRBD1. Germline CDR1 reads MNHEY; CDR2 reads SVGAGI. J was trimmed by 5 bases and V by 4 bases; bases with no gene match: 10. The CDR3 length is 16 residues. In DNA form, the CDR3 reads TGTGCCAGCAGTTTTACAGGGGCGTGGGGAAATGAAAAACTGTTTTTT. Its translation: CASSFTGAWGNEKLFF.

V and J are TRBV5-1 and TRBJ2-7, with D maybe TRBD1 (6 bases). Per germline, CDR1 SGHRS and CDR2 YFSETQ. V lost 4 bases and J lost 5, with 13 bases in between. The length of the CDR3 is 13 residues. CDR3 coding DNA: TGCGCCAGCAGCCCTAGACAGGCTGACGAGCAGTACTTC. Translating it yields CASSPRQADEQYF.

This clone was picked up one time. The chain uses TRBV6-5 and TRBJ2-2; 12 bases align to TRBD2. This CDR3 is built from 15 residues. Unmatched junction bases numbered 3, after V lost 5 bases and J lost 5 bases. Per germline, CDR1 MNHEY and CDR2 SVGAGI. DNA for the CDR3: TGTGCCAGCAGTATACTAGCGGGAGGAACCGGGGAGCTGTTTTTT. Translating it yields CASSILAGGTGELFF.

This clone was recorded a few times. The CDR3 DNA follows: TGTGCCAGCAAGAAGGGGTTAGAGAACACTGAAGCTTTCTTT. It specifies CASKKGLENTEAFF. This chain joins TRBV19 and TRBJ1-1, with D tentatively TRBD1 (5 bases). V lost 9 bases and J 1 base, leaving 15 bases between the germline ends. CDR3 length: 14 amino acids. The V gene's germline CDR1 is LNHDA and CDR2 SQIVND (reference sequence).